These 14 T cell receptor beta chains were sequenced from one sample in a study of blood T cell repertoires in COVID-19. Method: immunoSEQ multiplex PCR; TCRdb's copy keeps in-frame clones and lacks some. The sample includes under 150,000 clones, roughly 90% of them seen just once. The sequencing sample was made of PBMCs or T cells enriched from blood (not recorded which). The receptors derive from a woman aged 25 to 39 with acute COVID-19.

V gene TRBV28 combines with J gene TRBJ1-3; TRBD1 might be the D (5 bases). This CDR3 is built from 14 residues. The V and J ends lost 8 bases and 0 bases respectively, with 11 bases between them. Germline CDR1 reads MDHEN; CDR2 reads SYDVKM. The CDR3 DNA is TGTGCCAGCCGTGAGGGACTCTCTGGAAACACCATATATTTT. It encodes CASREGLSGNTIYF.

The rearrangement links TRBV10-3 to TRBJ2-7; D possibly corresponds to TRBD1 (5 bases). Germline CDR1 reads ENHRY; CDR2 reads SYGVKD. The V end lost 2 bases, the J end lost 0 bases, and 8 bases lay between the germline ends. This CDR3 is built from 14 residues. The CDR3 nucleotides are TGTGCCATCAGTGAGAGGGGTATCTCCTACGAGCAGTACTTC. Protein sequence: CAISERGISYEQYF.

The chain joins TRBV7-3 to TRBJ2-3, with D perhaps matching TRBD1 (5 bases). Germline values: CDR1 SGHTA, CDR2 FQGTGA. V was trimmed by 5 bases and J by 4 bases, leaving 13 bases between them. There are 14 residues in the CDR3. CDR3 protein: CASSQSRAADTQYF. For the CDR3, the DNA is TGTGCCAGCAGCCAGTCCAGGGCGGCAGATACGCAGTATTTT. The variable domain in full, with the rest retrieved from reference TRBV7-3 and TRBJ2-3, is GAGVSQTPSNKVTEKGKYVELRCDPISGHTALYWYRQSLGQGPEFLIYFQGTGAADDSGLPNDRFFAVRPEGSVSTLKIQRTERGDSAVYLCASSQSRAADTQYFGPGTRLTVL.

This rearrangement joins TRBV9 to TRBJ2-7; TRBD2 matches at 7 bases. The CDR3 length is 14 residues. Germline V CDR1 and CDR2: SGDLS, YYNGEE. The junction had 7 bases not matched to a gene; V was cut back by 7 bases and J by 0 bases. CDR3 bases: TGTGCCAGCGGGCGGACTAGTAGCTCCTACGAGCAGTACTTC. Its translation is CASGRTSSSYEQYF. Full variable domain (missing parts from reference TRBV9 and TRBJ2-7): DSGVTQTPKHLITATGQRVTLRCSPRSGDLSVYWYQQSLDQGLQFLIQYYNGEERAKGNILERFSAQQFPDLHSELNLSSLELGDSALYFCASGRTSSSYEQYFGPGTRLTVT.

Turning to this clone: The junction does not match germline at one end; this may be a read error. The chain has TRBV4-1 and TRBJ2-7, with D tentatively TRBD2 (6 bases). CDR1 MGHRA and CDR2 YSYEKL come from the germline V gene. CDR3 length equals 14 residues. CDR3 region: CASSQDRAGAGRHF. The CDR3 nucleotides are TGCGCCAGCAGCCAAGATCGAGCAGGTGCGGGACGGCACTTC.

CDR3 DNA: TGTGCCAGTAGTGGGAGGCCGGGGATGAACACTGAAGCTTTCTTT. Amino acid sequence: CASSGRPGMNTEAFF. The chain has TRBV19 and TRBJ1-1; D unresolved. Trimming took off 5 bases at V and 0 bases at J, with 13 bases between the two ends. Germline-derived CDR1 and CDR2 are LNHDA and SQIVND (reference sequence). There are 15 residues in the CDR3.

This chain links TRBV5-1 with TRBJ2-2; weak D call: TRBD2 (6 bases). V lost 2 bases to trimming and J lost 0 bases, with 8 bases between them. This CDR3 is built from 15 residues. Germline loops: CDR1 SGHRS, CDR2 YFSETQ. The CDR3 region has the DNA TGCGCCAGCAGCTTCGGGACTCCGAACACCGGGGAGCTGTTTTTT. Its protein product is CASSFGTPNTGELFF.

The chain joins TRBV28 to TRBJ1-2, with 7 positions matching TRBD1. Germline V gives CDR1 MDHEN, CDR2 SYDVKM. This CDR3 comprises 13 residues. Trimming took 8 bases from V and 8 from J; bases not matched to a gene: 11. CDR3 nucleotide sequence: TGTGCCAGCTTCCCCCAGGGGGAGGAAGGCTACACCTTC. Translated: CASFPQGEEGYTF.

V usage is TRBV27 and J usage is TRBJ2-3, with a tentative D call TRBD2 (6 bases). Trimming took 3 bases from V and 8 from J, leaving 6 bases between them. From germline, CDR1 is MNHEY and CDR2 SMNVEV (reference sequence). The CDR3 covers 11 residues. CDR3 sequence reads: CASSFGGTQYF. The CDR3 bases are TGTGCCAGCAGTTTCGGGGGTACGCAGTATTTT.

V gene TRBV2 combines with J gene TRBJ1-4; 10 bases fit TRBD1. Germline CDR1 and CDR2: SNHLY and FYNNEI. The CDR3 totals 15 residues. V was clipped by 2 bases and J by 7 bases; unmatched bases: 4. In DNA form, the CDR3 reads TGTGCCAGCAGTGAATTAAGGACAGGGGGTGAAAAACTGTTTTTT. Protein: CASSELRTGGEKLFF.

The genes are TRBV13 and TRBJ2-5; weak D call: TRBD2 (6 bases). CDR3 length: 14 amino acids. V was cut by 0 bases and J by 7 bases, with 12 bases left in between. Germline assignment: CDR1 PRHDT and CDR2 FYEKMQ (reference sequence). The CDR3, as DNA: TGTGCCAGCAGCTTAGGGACTAGTCTATTGACCCAGTACTTC. Encoded protein: CASSLGTSLLTQYF.

This chain links TRBV11-2 with TRBJ1-1; D gene unclear. Trimming took off 5 bases at V and 3 bases at J, with 4 bases between the two ends. CDR3 length equals 11 residues. CDR1 and CDR2 from the germline V gene are SGHAT and FQNNGV. The CDR3 DNA reads TGTGCCAGCAGCCTATACACTGAAGCTTTCTTT. Translation: CASSLYTEAFF.

The chain joins TRBV11-1 to TRBJ2-1; the D gene is possibly TRBD2 (6 bases). Trimming removed 1 base from V and 2 bases from J, with 9 bases in between. The CDR3 loop spans 15 amino acids. Germline V CDR1 and CDR2: SGHAT, FQDESV (reference sequence). Written as DNA, the CDR3 is TGTGCCAGCAGCTTAGGCGGGGAAGCCTACAATGAGCAGTTCTTC. Translation gives CASSLGGEAYNEQFF.

This chain connects TRBV7-2 to TRBJ1-3; D perhaps matches TRBD1 (6 bases). The V end was cut by 5 bases, the J end by 3 bases, with 14 bases between. Germline V lookup: CDR1 SGHTA, CDR2 FQGNSA. CDR3 length equals 15 residues. DNA for the CDR3: TGTGCCAGCAGCCCTAGACAGGTGCTTGGAAACACCATATATTTT. This gives the protein CASSPRQVLGNTIYF.